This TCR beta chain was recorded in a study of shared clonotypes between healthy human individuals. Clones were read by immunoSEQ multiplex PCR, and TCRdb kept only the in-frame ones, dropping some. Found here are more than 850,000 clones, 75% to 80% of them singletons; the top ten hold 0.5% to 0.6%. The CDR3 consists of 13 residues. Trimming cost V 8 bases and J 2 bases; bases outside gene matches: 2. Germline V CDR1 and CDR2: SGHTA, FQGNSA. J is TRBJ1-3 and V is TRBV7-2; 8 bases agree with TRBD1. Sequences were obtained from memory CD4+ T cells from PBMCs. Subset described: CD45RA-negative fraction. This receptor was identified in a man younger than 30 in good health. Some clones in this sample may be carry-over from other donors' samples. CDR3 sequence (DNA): TGTGCCAGCTCAGGGGGCCCTGGAAACACCATATATTTT. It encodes CASSGGPGNTIYF. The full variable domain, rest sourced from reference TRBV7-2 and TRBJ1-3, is GAGVSQSPSNKVTEKGKDVELRCDPISGHTALYWYRQSLGQGLEFLIYFQGNSAPDKSGLPSDRFSAERTGGSVSTLTIQRTQQEDSAVYLCASSGGPGNTIYFGEGSWLTVV.